A single sample is the source of the 14 T cell receptor beta chains below, sequenced in a study of T-cell memory formation after mild COVID-19. TCRdb passed the 5' RACE reads through MiXCR, listing each CDR3 protein once. Here the sample spans about 290,000 distinct CDR3 sequences, 15% to 20% being singletons. The source material was PBMCs or a T cell subset sorted from them (not recorded which). Every receptor here comes from a man aged 18 to 30 who had mild COVID-19 (a few samples of this study predate the infection). Cell type and time point are not known.

This chain joins TRBV20-1 and TRBJ1-5; no definite D call. The V gene's germline CDR1 is DFQATT and CDR2 SNEGSKA (reference sequence). The CDR3 length is 14 residues. Deletions cut 2 bases from V and 0 bases from J, with 8 bases between. The CDR3 here is CSARKVNSNQPQHF. CDR3 DNA sequence: TGCAGTGCTAGAAAAGTCAATAGCAATCAGCCCCAGCATTTT.

In this sample, this clonotype turned up a few times. The CDR3 reads CASSLGPGEQYV. For the CDR3, the DNA is TGTGCCAGCAGCTTAGGCCCCGGCGAGCAGTACGTC. This rearrangement joins TRBV7-8 to TRBJ2-7; D not certain. This CDR3 is built from 12 residues. The germline V and J ends were trimmed by 1 base and 6 bases, with 7 bases remaining between them. Per the germline V gene, CDR1 is SGHVS and CDR2 is FQNEAQ.

This clonotype was observed a few times. This chain uses TRBV30 with TRBJ1-5; 8 positions agree with TRBD1. The CDR3 extends over 14 amino acids. The germline V gene encodes CDR1 GTSNPN and CDR2 SVGIG (reference sequence). V lost 6 bases and J lost 2; bases outside the gene matches: 6. The DNA of the CDR3 is TGTGCCTGCCCCGGACAGGGACGCAATCAGCCCCAGCATTTT. Its protein product is CACPGQGRNQPQHF.

The rearrangement links TRBV6-2 or TRBV6-3 to TRBJ1-2; 7 bases fit TRBD1. V trimming: 6 bases; J trimming: 5 bases; junction bases outside the gene matches: 6. This CDR3 spans 13 amino acids. Germline CDR1 is MNHEY and CDR2 is SVGEGT. The CDR3, as DNA: TGTGCCAGCAGCTTGACAGGGAGGTATGGCTACACCTTC. This translates into CASSLTGRYGYTF.

A few counts support this clonotype. The genes are TRBV5-1 and TRBJ1-1; maybe TRBD1 (5 bases). V was shortened by 3 bases and J by 0 bases, with 15 bases between the two germline ends. The CDR3 is 16 amino acids. CDR1 and CDR2 (germline): SGHRS, YFSETQ. CDR3 nucleotides: TGCGCCAGCAGCTGGACGTCGGGAGGGGTGAACACTGAAGCTTTCTTT. It is translated as CASSWTSGGVNTEAFF. Together with reference TRBV5-1 and TRBJ1-1, the CDR3 gives the full variable domain: KAGVTQTPRYLIKTRGQQVTLSCSPISGHRSVSWYQQTPGQGLQFLFEYFSETQRNKGNFPGRFSGRQFSNSRSEMNVSTLELGDSALYLCASSWTSGGVNTEAFFGQGTRLTVV.

This clonotype has only a few counts. This CDR3 reads CASSPSGGLSTDTQYF. In DNA, the CDR3 is TGTGCCAGCAGCCCAAGCGGGGGGCTAAGCACAGATACGCAGTATTTT. The genes are TRBV11-2 and TRBJ2-3; 9 nucleotides align to TRBD2. The CDR3 length is 16 residues. Germline V gene lookup returns CDR1 SGHAT and CDR2 FQNNGV. V was pared by 5 bases and J by 0 bases, with 6 bases of the junction left unmatched. The variable domain in full, completed from reference TRBV11-2 and TRBJ2-3, reads EAGVAQSPRYKIIEKRQSVAFWCNPISGHATLYWYQQILGQGPKLLIQFQNNGVVDDSQLPKDRFSAERLKGVDSTLKIQPAKLEDSAVYLCASSPSGGLSTDTQYFGPGTRLTVL.

The genes are TRBV10-3 and TRBJ2-7; D is possibly TRBD1 or TRBD2 (5 bases each). CDR1 ENHRY and CDR2 SYGVKD come from the germline V gene. The CDR3 length is 11 residues. V shed 6 bases and J shed 6 bases, with 9 bases lying between them. CDR3 nucleotide sequence: TGTGCCATCAGGGGACGGGGCGAGCAGTACTTC. It yields the protein CAIRGRGEQYF.

The gene calls are TRBV18 and TRBJ2-5; tentatively, D is TRBD1 or TRBD2 (6 bases each). The CDR3 covers 15 residues. Germline values: CDR1 KGHSH, CDR2 LQKENI. V lost 1 base and J 3 bases, leaving 12 bases between the germline ends. The CDR3 DNA is TGTGCCAGCTCACCACGAAGGGGGGACAAAGAGACCCAGTACTTC. Translation: CASSPRRGDKETQYF.

This sequence joins TRBV4-2 and TRBJ2-5; a weak D match, TRBD1 (6 bases). The germline V gene encodes CDR1 LGHNA and CDR2 YNFKEQ. CDR3 length equals 14 residues. V shed 0 bases and J shed 5 bases, with 10 bases lying between them. In DNA, the CDR3 is TGTGCCAGCAGCCAAGATGGGGGCCGCGAGACCCAGTACTTC. This gives the protein CASSQDGGRETQYF.

The chain uses TRBV7-3 and TRBJ2-5; 9 bases align to TRBD1. Germline V gene data show CDR1 as SGHTA and CDR2 as FQGTGA. This CDR3 spans 15 amino acids. The junction had 8 bases not matched to a gene; V was cut back by 4 bases and J by 5 bases. This CDR3 reads CASSSLGQGGETQYF. The CDR3 DNA sequence: TGTGCCAGCAGCTCCCTGGGACAGGGAGGCGAGACCCAGTACTTC.

This clonotype was seen a few times. The genes are TRBV20-1 and TRBJ1-1, with D perhaps TRBD1 (6 bases). CDR1 is DFQATT, CDR2 SNEGSKA, per germline (reference sequence). This CDR3 comprises 12 residues. Trimming took off 3 bases at V and 4 bases at J, with 9 bases between the two ends. The CDR3 sequence is CSASTGTTEAFF. The CDR3 DNA is TGCAGTGCTAGCACAGGGACCACTGAAGCTTTCTTT.

There are many counts of this clonotype. The genes are TRBV9 and TRBJ2-3, with TRBD2 matching 8 bases. The CDR3 contains 14 residues. V lost 3 bases, J lost 8 bases, and 8 bases stayed unmatched. Per the germline V gene, CDR1 is SGDLS and CDR2 is YYNGEE. The CDR3 DNA reads TGTGCCAGCAGCGGCGGGGGGTTCATGAGTACGCAGTATTTT. This gives the protein CASSGGGFMSTQYF.

The chain joins TRBV10-3 to TRBJ1-2; no clear D gene. Germline CDR1 reads ENHRY; CDR2 reads SYGVKD. Trimming removed 9 bases from V and 14 bases from J, with 25 bases in between. The CDR3 runs 13 residues. CDR3: CAIRPFVSPRVTF. The DNA for the CDR3 is TGTGCCATACGCCCGTTTGTTAGTCCTCGGGTGACCTTC.

J is TRBJ2-5 and V is TRBV20-1; 11 bases map to TRBD2. The germline V gene has CDR1 DFQATT and CDR2 SNEGSKA (reference sequence). There are 15 residues in the CDR3. Trimming cost V 5 bases and J 0 bases; bases outside gene matches: 5. CDR3 loop: CSASPSGGYQETQYF. CDR3 in DNA: TGCAGTGCTTCGCCTAGCGGGGGGTACCAAGAGACCCAGTACTTC.